This is a list of T cell receptor beta chains from one sample in a study of shared T cell receptors in the human thymus. Data came from immunoSEQ multiplex PCR; TCRdb stores just in-frame clones and leaves some out. The table has approximately 490,000 clones, 78% seen once. These data also featured in a second study, about human thymus T cells.

Sequenced material: thymocytes. Source of these receptors: a boy in the first two years of life with a congenital heart defect. The conserved cysteine and the conserved F or W are not part of the CDR3 here.

TRBV7-2	TRBJ2-1	ASSFNGLSRLAAYNEQF
TRBV28	TRBJ2-4	ASSLYGTEGNIQY
TRBV27	TRBJ2-7	ASSLVSSGRPKLYEQY
TRBV9	TRBJ2-7	ASSVGRDFPPYEQY
TRBV5-1	TRBJ2-5	ASTPRSGSTTQY
TRBV6-6	TRBJ2-1	ASSPQRRYNEQF
TRBV14	TRBJ2-1	ASSQGGSGRPGNEQF
TRBV7-9	TRBJ2-1	ASSRTGYNEQF
TRBV19	TRBJ2-3	ASRDLRRSFADTQY
TRBV7-6	TRBJ2-3	ASSLERGADTQY
TRBV6-6	TRBJ1-2	ASTVTGGGGYT